This T cell receptor (beta chain) emerged from a study of blood T cell repertoires in COVID-19. The overall study: Sample material is recorded as cDNA or gDNA derived from T cells, B-cell-depleted T cells, or PBMCs.

Original data processing: Nucleated cell counts were estimated from reference gene primer amplification. Clones were sequenced by immunoSEQ multiplex PCR, and TCRdb holds only the in-frame ones, with some missing. V and J calls and clone size are as listed in that table; D and trimming were resolved from the DNA. The sample consists of about 42,000 clones, more than 80% of them appearing once. Sequenced sample: peripheral blood. The sequence was collected from a man aged 25 to 45 with active or convalescent COVID-19.

The CDR3 region has the DNA TGCGCCAGCAGCCCTGGGACTAGCGGGAGGGCCATCGCAGATACGCAGTATTTT. Protein product: CASSPGTSGRAIADTQYF. V and J are TRBV5-1 and TRBJ2-3; 16 bases fit TRBD2. V lost 4 bases to trimming and J lost 4 bases; unmatched junction nucleotides: 9. The CDR3 is made up of 18 amino acids. Germline lookup yields CDR1 SGHRS and CDR2 YFSETQ.